Listed below are T cell receptor beta chains from one sample, sequenced in a study of shared T cell receptors in the human thymus. Clones were read by immunoSEQ multiplex PCR, and TCRdb kept only the in-frame ones, dropping some. The table includes 500,000 to 850,000 clones, 70% to 90% detected once. The same data also went into a second study, on human thymus T cells.

Sequencing was done on a sample of thymocytes. These receptors were taken from a boy under two years old with a congenital heart defect. The CDR3 runs from the conserved cysteine through the conserved F or W. D genes are given only for firm matches.

.	TRBV7-2	TRBJ1-6	CASSLPYSPLHF
.	TRBV29-1	TRBJ2-4	CSVDPGDKNIQYF
.	TRBV27	TRBJ2-3	CASSLGRSTDTQYF
.	TRBV4-3	TRBJ2-5	CASSQLWDFRRRETQYF
.	TRBV4-1	TRBJ2-3	CASSQDGGFGTDTQYF
TRBD2	TRBV5-1	TRBJ2-1	CASSATTSGGLNEQFF
.	TRBV4-2	TRBJ2-1	CASSQGLQGPYNEQFF
TRBD1	TRBV6-1	TRBJ1-1	CASRQGGVTEAFF
TRBD2	TRBV29-1	TRBJ2-3	CSVEGLWTSGRARTDTQYF
.	TRBV4-2	TRBJ2-3	CASSPGTSLGGDTQYF
TRBD1	TRBV7-9	TRBJ1-2	CASSYRRDRVFNYGYTF
TRBD2	TRBV9	TRBJ2-1	CASSVRGTSGRSSYNEQFF
.	TRBV19	TRBJ1-4	CASRRQATNEKLFF
TRBD1	TRBV2	TRBJ2-1	CASSEARDSHDNEQFF
TRBD2	TRBV29-1	TRBJ2-2	CSVEGTSPPGELFF
TRBD2	TRBV2	TRBJ2-2	CASREKVKLAGAGYGELFF
.	TRBV10-3	TRBJ2-7	CAISAAVQGRTYEQYF
TRBD1	TRBV14	TRBJ2-1	CASSPDRGRYNEQFF
TRBD2	TRBV5-6	TRBJ2-7	CASSFGGGVYEQYF
.	TRBV5-1	TRBJ1-1	CASSLAGSLTMNTEAFF
TRBD2	TRBV6-5	TRBJ2-7	CATVSRGNEQYF
.	TRBV14	TRBJ2-6	CASSQETVPSGANVLTF
TRBD1	TRBV28	TRBJ1-5	CASSLNRRQGVYSNQPQHF
.	TRBV4-2	TRBJ2-5	CASSQDRMWRLPQETQYF
TRBD1	TRBV14	TRBJ2-7	CASSQDRGQGEIYEQYF
TRBD1	TRBV13	TRBJ2-2	CASSLGTGGGDTGELFF
.	TRBV28	TRBJ2-3	CASRPNLAEGVTDTQYF
.	TRBV28	TRBJ2-1	CASSPGQGHPPSQEQFF
.	TRBV5-6	TRBJ1-2	CASSLKWTSPHHGYTF
TRBD1	TRBV10-2	TRBJ1-5	CASSQPGGSQPQHF
TRBD2	TRBV7-8	TRBJ2-2	CASSALGRGAPNTGELFF
TRBD1	TRBV5-1	TRBJ2-2	CASSLDRGRANTGELFF
.	TRBV28	TRBJ2-1	CASSRTTRESDNEQFF
.	TRBV11-2	TRBJ2-7	CASSSRGGYEQYF
.	TRBV9	TRBJ2-5	CASSVEASVKETQYF
.	TRBV28	TRBJ1-3	CASSPGDFLRGNTIYF
.	TRBV19	TRBJ1-2	CASSTLLGGYGYTF
.	TRBV7-3	TRBJ2-2	CASSLKTGWKMGELFF
TRBD2	TRBV29-1	TRBJ2-3	CSVGTSGGTDTQYF
TRBD1	TRBV27	TRBJ2-3	CASSRGQGVTDTQYF
TRBD2	TRBV11-2	TRBJ2-3	CASSLDQVAGGSGDTQYF
TRBD2	TRBV13	TRBJ2-5	CASSSEPGLAGVETQYF
.	TRBV30	TRBJ1-1	CAWSGRRGTEAFF
TRBD2	TRBV4-3	TRBJ2-2	CASSQDFAGRVTGELFF
TRBD2	TRBV19	TRBJ2-3	CASTTSGPSTDTQYF
.	TRBV7-2	TRBJ1-5	CASGRDYNQPQHF
TRBD2	TRBV4-1	TRBJ2-2	CASSQGSGRETGELFF
.	TRBV11-2	TRBJ2-7	CASSSLPREFSYEQYF
.	TRBV20-1	TRBJ1-1	CSATEGTEAFF
TRBD2	TRBV4-3	TRBJ2-1	CASSQEIEREASSSSYNEQFF
.	TRBV11-2	TRBJ1-1	CASSYPTANTEAFF
.	TRBV7-2	TRBJ1-5	CASSLGAGLRPQHF
.	TRBV4-1	TRBJ1-1	CASSQERTGNTEAFF